These 9 T cell receptor beta chains came from one sample sequenced in a study of post-analysis software for immune sequencing data. Points from the study as a whole: In patients, TRBV5-6, TRBV5-1 and TRBV20-1 belonged to roughly five TRBV segments found more frequently than in controls.

Unique molecular identifiers tagged the TCR beta cDNA libraries. TCRdb recomputed calls from the PCR reads with MiXCR, one row per CDR3 protein. The data hold about 540,000 distinct CDR3 sequences, with 34% observed a single time. Antigens of these TCRs are unknown. Sequencing was done on a sample of blood. The receptors stem from a girl aged 2-17 years with multiple sclerosis.

This chain connects TRBV29-1 to TRBJ2-3; D not certain. Germline values: CDR1 SQVTM, CDR2 ANQGSEA. The V end was cut by 7 bases, the J end by 8 bases, with 13 bases between. The CDR3 is 11 amino acids. The CDR3 here is CSASVLGTQYF. The CDR3 bases are TGCAGCGCCTCAGTACTGGGTACGCAGTATTTT.

The gene calls are TRBV20-1 and TRBJ2-1, with D unclear. Trimming took off 2 bases at V and 4 bases at J, with 6 bases between the two ends. The CDR3 runs to 12 residues. In germline, CDR1 is DFQATT, CDR2 SNEGSKA (reference sequence). The CDR3 sequence is CSARIQYNEQFF. The CDR3 DNA is TGCAGTGCTAGAATCCAATACAATGAGCAGTTCTTC.

This rearrangement joins TRBV5-4 to TRBJ2-5; 8 bases match TRBD2. This CDR3 is built from 15 residues. Per germline, CDR1 SGHNT and CDR2 YYREEE (reference sequence). V gave up 4 bases and J gave up 5 bases; unmatched junction bases: 10. This CDR3 is CASSGGTSPPETQYF. In DNA form, the CDR3 reads TGTGCCAGCAGCGGAGGGACTAGTCCCCCCGAGACCCAGTACTTC.

This sequence joins TRBV5-1 and TRBJ2-3; 12 positions agree with TRBD2. Germline-derived CDR1 and CDR2 are SGHRS and YFSETQ. Germline trimming cut 7 bases from V and 0 bases from J; bases unmatched to any gene: 6. The CDR3 runs 16 residues. CDR3 loop: CASRPSGGDSTDTQYF. The CDR3, as DNA: TGCGCCAGCCGCCCTAGCGGGGGGGACAGCACAGATACGCAGTATTTT. The full variable domain, with the rest looked up from reference TRBV5-1 and TRBJ2-3, is KAGVTQTPRYLIKTRGQQVTLSCSPISGHRSVSWYQQTPGQGLQFLFEYFSETQRNKGNFPGRFSGRQFSNSRSEMNVSTLELGDSALYLCASRPSGGDSTDTQYFGPGTRLTVL.

This clonotype occurred a few times. This chain joins TRBV20-1 and TRBJ2-5; 8 nucleotides match TRBD2. Germline CDR1 reads DFQATT; CDR2 reads SNEGSKA (reference sequence). This CDR3 region has 13 residues. Trimming at V came to 3 bases and at J to 5 bases, leaving 5 bases not matched to a gene. The CDR3 sequence: CSARRRGEETQYF. The CDR3 region has the DNA TGCAGTGCTAGGCGGCGGGGGGAGGAGACCCAGTACTTC.

Concerning this clonotype: This may come from a read error, since a much larger clone is one base off. J is TRBJ1-2 and V is TRBV11-2; TRBD1 might be the D (6 bases). From germline, CDR1 is SGHAT and CDR2 FQNNGV. This CDR3 is 12 amino acids long. Trimming shortened V by 4 bases and J by 12 bases, and 15 bases separated the two germline ends. The CDR3 DNA reads as TGTGCCAGCAGCTACCGGGACAAGGTGCACACCTTC. Its translation: CASSYRDKVHTF.

The rearrangement links TRBV20-1 to TRBJ1-5; a weak D match, TRBD1 (5 bases). CDR1 and CDR2 (germline): DFQATT, SNEGSKA (reference sequence). The CDR3 runs to 13 residues. Trimming removed 0 bases at V and 4 bases at J, with 7 bases between. CDR3 protein: CSARDRGNQPQHF. Written as DNA, the CDR3 is TGCAGTGCTAGAGATCGGGGGAATCAGCCCCAGCATTTT.

The chain combines TRBV28 with TRBJ1-4, with no clear D. V was pared by 5 bases and J by 12 bases, with 10 bases between. Germline assignment: CDR1 MDHEN and CDR2 SYDVKM. The CDR3 consists of 11 residues. The CDR3 sequence: CASSPHRELFF. The CDR3 coding sequence is TGTGCCAGCAGTCCCCACCGGGAACTGTTTTTT.

The chain employs TRBV5-1 and TRBJ2-3; the match to TRBD2 covers 8 bases. V shed 4 bases and J 0 bases; nucleotides not matched to a gene: 7. Per the germline V gene, CDR1 is SGHRS and CDR2 is YFSETQ. The CDR3 loop spans 16 amino acids. For the CDR3, the DNA is TGCGCCAGCAGCACCCTACTAGCGGCTAGCACAGATACGCAGTATTTT. Protein: CASSTLLAASTDTQYF.